The rows below give T cell receptor beta chains drawn from one sample of a study of blood T cell repertoires in COVID-19. Clones were sequenced by immunoSEQ multiplex PCR, and TCRdb holds only the in-frame ones, with some missing. The sample has 97,000 or so clones, 87% seen once. The material sequenced was peripheral blood. Receptors were obtained from a woman between 45 and 60 years old with COVID-19, enrolled during active disease. Both conserved end residues are part of each CDR3. Each record gives: CDR3 DNA, CDR3 protein, J gene, D gene, clone size, V gene. A D gene is named only where the DNA matches it firmly. A clone size is listed for some rows: how often the clone was seen (once, few, many), or a class if it is expanded.

DNA: TGTGCCAGCAGCCAGACAGGTCGCAATCAGCCCCAGCATTTT
CDR3: CASSQTGRNQPQHF
J: TRBJ1-5
D: .
size: .
V: TRBV7-8

DNA: TGTGCCTGGAGTGTAGGCGGGACAGGGACCTACGAGCAGTACTTC
CDR3: CAWSVGGTGTYEQYF
J: TRBJ2-7
D: TRBD1
size: .
V: TRBV30

DNA: TGTGCCAGCAGCCAAGATGGACAGGGTGGCAATCAGCCCCAGCATTTT
CDR3: CASSQDGQGGNQPQHF
J: TRBJ1-5
D: TRBD1
size: .
V: TRBV4-2

DNA: TGTGCCATTGCGGGGGGCTCCTACAATGAGCAGTTCTTC
CDR3: CAIAGGSYNEQFF
J: TRBJ2-1
D: TRBD2
size: .
V: TRBV6-5

DNA: TGTGCCAGCACCCCCGGGACAGGGAATTCACCCCTCCACTTT
CDR3: CASTPGTGNSPLHF
J: TRBJ1-6
D: TRBD1
size: .
V: TRBV3-1/TRBV3-2

DNA: TGTGCTAGTGGTTTGGTACGAGGCACCGGGGAGGGAGATACGCAGTATTTT
CDR3: CASGLVRGTGEGDTQYF
J: TRBJ2-3
D: TRBD2
size: .
V: TRBV12-5

DNA: TGTGCCAGCAGCCCTTGGACTAGCGGGGAGAGCACAGATACGCAGTATTTT
CDR3: CASSPWTSGESTDTQYF
J: TRBJ2-3
D: TRBD2
size: .
V: TRBV9

DNA: TGTGCCAGCAGTTGGACAGCCGATACGCAGTATTTT
CDR3: CASSWTADTQYF
J: TRBJ2-3
D: .
size: .
V: TRBV6-1

DNA: TGTGCCAGCTCACCACTTAGCGGGGGACCCGGGGAGCTGTTTTTT
CDR3: CASSPLSGGPGELFF
J: TRBJ2-2
D: TRBD2
size: .
V: TRBV18

DNA: TGCAGCGTTCGGGGACTAGCGGGGAGTTACGAGCAGTACTTC
CDR3: CSVRGLAGSYEQYF
J: TRBJ2-7
D: TRBD2
size: once
V: TRBV29-1

DNA: TGCGCCAGCAGCTCCGACAGTTCTAATGAAAAACTGTTTTTT
CDR3: CASSSDSSNEKLFF
J: TRBJ1-4
D: .
size: .
V: TRBV5-1

DNA: TGTGCCTGGAGCGGGGGGGCGGCCAGCCAAGAGACCCAGTACTTC
CDR3: CAWSGGAASQETQYF
J: TRBJ2-5
D: TRBD2
size: .
V: TRBV30

DNA: TGCGCCAGCAGCCTGGGACAGGGGGCTTACAATGAGCAGTTCTTC
CDR3: CASSLGQGAYNEQFF
J: TRBJ2-1
D: TRBD1
size: .
V: TRBV5-1

DNA: TGTGCCAGCAGCCAATTAGCGGGGGGCTACTACAATGAGCAGTTCTTC
CDR3: CASSQLAGGYYNEQFF
J: TRBJ2-1
D: TRBD2
size: .
V: TRBV3-1/TRBV3-2

DNA: TGTGCCAGCTCACCCGAACAGGGGTACCAAGAGACCCAGTACTTC
CDR3: CASSPEQGYQETQYF
J: TRBJ2-5
D: TRBD1
size: once
V: TRBV18